This is a list of T cell receptor beta chains from one sample in a study of blood T cell repertoires in COVID-19. Profiled with immunoSEQ multiplex PCR; TCRdb holds only in-frame clones, not every one. The data contain more than 110,000 clones, roughly 80% of them singletons. The sequencing input was peripheral blood. Receptor source: a woman older than 75 in a cohort sampled during active or convalescent COVID-19. CDR3s include the opening cysteine and the closing phenylalanine or tryptophan. D genes are given only for firm matches. Clone size is shown for a subset of rows, as once, few, many or a class of expanded clone.

j_call,clone_size,d_call,v_call,cdr3_nt,cdr3_aa
TRBJ2-1,-,-,TRBV11-3,TGTGCCAGCAGCTTAGGCGTACTTGATGAGCAGTTCTTC,CASSLGVLDEQFF
TRBJ1-5,-,-,TRBV15,TGTGCCACCAGCGGACGGGCGAAACAGGTGTGGAGCAATCAGCCCCAGCATTTT,CATSGRAKQVWSNQPQHF
TRBJ1-6,many,-,TRBV7-9,TGTGCCAGCAGCTTAGACAGCAATAATTCACCCCTCCACTTT,CASSLDSNNSPLHF
TRBJ1-6,once,TRBD1,TRBV9,TGTGCCAGCAGCGTAGGCCCAGGGGGCTATGGTTCACCCCTCCACTTT,CASSVGPGGYGSPLHF
TRBJ1-4,-,TRBD1,TRBV28,TGTGCCAGCAGTACAGGGGGAACTAATGAAAAACTGTTTTTT,CASSTGGTNEKLFF
TRBJ2-3,-,-,TRBV27,TGTGCCAGCAGTTTAGGGGCTCCAGATACGCAGTATTTT,CASSLGAPDTQYF
TRBJ1-4,-,-,TRBV28,TGTGCCAGCAGTTCCCAAACACCCCGAGGTGAAAAACTGTTTTTT,CASSSQTPRGEKLFF
TRBJ2-5,-,TRBD2,TRBV3-1/TRBV3-2,TGTGCCAGCAGCCAAGGCCGTTTCGGGGGGGCCGGAGAGACCCAGTACTTC,CASSQGRFGGAGETQYF
TRBJ2-5,-,-,TRBV7-8,TGTGCCAGCAGCTCTCGACAGACCCAAGAGACCCAGTACTTC,CASSSRQTQETQYF
TRBJ2-5,-,-,TRBV28,TGTGCCAGCAGTTTAATCGGGAAACTGGCAGGGGACTTC,CASSLIGKLAGDF
TRBJ1-1,-,-,TRBV12-3/TRBV12-4,TGTGCCAGCAGTTTACGGAGGAACACTGAAGCTTTCTTT,CASSLRRNTEAFF
TRBJ1-1,many,-,TRBV29-1,TGCAGCGTTGAAGCGGCTGAGGGTCTTGGTGAAGCTTTCTTT,CSVEAAEGLGEAFF
TRBJ2-2,-,TRBD2,TRBV6-5,TGTGCCAGCAATATAGCGGGGGGGGGCACCGGGGAGCTGTTTTTT,CASNIAGGGTGELFF
TRBJ2-3,-,TRBD2,TRBV5-1,TGCGCCAGCAGCCAAGCGGGGTACACAGATACGCAGTATTTT,CASSQAGYTDTQYF
TRBJ1-3,-,TRBD1,TRBV15,TGTGCCACCAGCAGGGACAGGGGAACGGGAAACACCATATATTTT,CATSRDRGTGNTIYF
TRBJ1-4,-,-,TRBV4-2,TGTGCCAGCAGCCAAGAATGGGGGGGTGAAAAACTGTTTTTT,CASSQEWGGEKLFF
TRBJ1-6,once,-,TRBV7-2,TGTGCCAGCAGCTTAGTGGGGGGTAATTCACCCCTCCACTTT,CASSLVGGNSPLHF
TRBJ2-1,once,-,TRBV4-3,TGCGCCAGCAGCCAAGAATGGACAAGCAACAATGAGCAGTTCTTC,CASSQEWTSNNEQFF
TRBJ2-3,-,-,TRBV4-2,TGTGCCAGCAGCCAAGAAGTCGCCGGGACTGGCCGGGATACGCAGTATTTT,CASSQEVAGTGRDTQYF
TRBJ2-5,-,TRBD1,TRBV18,TGTGCCAGCTCACCAAACGGACAGGGTTTCCAAGAGACCCAGTACTTC,CASSPNGQGFQETQYF
TRBJ1-4,once,TRBD1,TRBV27,TGTGCCAGCAGACCGGGACAGGGGCTCAGCGGTAATGAAAAACTGTTTTTT,CASRPGQGLSGNEKLFF
TRBJ1-2,-,-,TRBV27,TGTGCCAGCAGTTTCGTTAGTAACTATGGCTACACCTTC,CASSFVSNYGYTF
TRBJ2-5,-,TRBD2,TRBV24-1,TGTGCCACCAGTGATTCCTGGACTAGCGGGGGCGTTGAGACCCAGTACTTC,CATSDSWTSGGVETQYF
TRBJ2-5,-,-,TRBV7-9,TGTGCCAGCGGACTCGGAAACAACCAAGAGACCCAGTACTTC,CASGLGNNQETQYF
TRBJ1-5,-,-,TRBV11-2,TGTGCCAGCAGCTCACAGGTTAATCAGCTCCAGCATTTT,CASSSQVNQLQHF
TRBJ1-5,-,TRBD1,TRBV19,TGTGCCAGTAGTAAATGGACAGGGTCGAACAATCAGCCCCAGCATTTT,CASSKWTGSNNQPQHF
TRBJ1-6,-,-,TRBV11-1,TGTGCCAGCAGCGCCACCTGGGCAGGGATAAATTCACCCCTCCACTTT,CASSATWAGINSPLHF
TRBJ2-3,once,-,TRBV29-1,TGCAGCGTACTCGGTCCAGATACGCAGTATTTT,CSVLGPDTQYF
TRBJ2-2,-,TRBD1,TRBV28,TGTGCCAGCATGGACAGGCAGAACACCGGGGAGCTGTTTTTT,CASMDRQNTGELFF
TRBJ2-1,-,-,TRBV19,TGTGCCAGTAGGTCTAAGGGGTACAATGAGCAGTTCTTC,CASRSKGYNEQFF
TRBJ1-2,-,-,TRBV27,TGTGCCAGCAGTTGGAGGGGTTCGGATGGCTACACCTTC,CASSWRGSDGYTF
TRBJ2-2,-,-,TRBV7-8,TGTGCCAGCAGCCTCGGGTTTTCCGGGGAGCTGTTTTTT,CASSLGFSGELFF
TRBJ1-1,-,-,TRBV4-2,TGTGCCAGCAGCCAAGTCGGCTGGGGACAGAACACTGAAGCTTTCTTT,CASSQVGWGQNTEAFF
TRBJ2-3,-,TRBD2,TRBV5-1,TGCGCCAGCAGCCCCGCTCTAGCGGGGGGGCCAGATACGCAGTATTTT,CASSPALAGGPDTQYF
TRBJ2-4,-,TRBD2,TRBV3-1/TRBV3-2,TGTGCCAGCAGCCCCACGACTAGCGGGGGGGCATTAGGCATTCAGTACTTC,CASSPTTSGGALGIQYF
TRBJ2-3,-,-,TRBV28,TGTGCCAGCTTCGGGTGGGGCACAGATACGCAGTATTTT,CASFGWGTDTQYF
TRBJ2-2,-,TRBD2,TRBV15,TGTGCCACCAGCAGAGATTGGCGGGGGTTGGTCCGAGCCGGGGAGCTGTTTTTT,CATSRDWRGLVRAGELFF
TRBJ1-1,-,TRBD1,TRBV12-3/TRBV12-4,TGTGCCAGCAGAAGGACAGGAAACACTGAAGCTTTCTTT,CASRRTGNTEAFF
TRBJ1-5,-,TRBD1,TRBV7-9,TGTGCCAGCAGCTTGGGACAGAACAATCAGCCCCAGCATTTT,CASSLGQNNQPQHF
TRBJ2-7,many,TRBD2,TRBV3-1/TRBV3-2,TGTGCCAGCAGCCAAGGACTAGCGGGGGGAGGCTACGAGCAGTACTTC,CASSQGLAGGGYEQYF
TRBJ2-2,-,TRBD2,TRBV3-1/TRBV3-2,TGTGCCAGCAGCTGGGGACTAGCGGGCACCGGGGAGCTGTTTTTT,CASSWGLAGTGELFF
TRBJ1-1,-,TRBD1,TRBV19,TGTGCCAGTAGTATTCTCCTACAGGGGGCGAGTACTGAAGCTTTCTTT,CASSILLQGASTEAFF
TRBJ1-1,-,-,TRBV19,TGTGCCAGTAGGAGGGGGGGCTCCAGTGGAAACACTGAAGCTTTCTTT,CASRRGGSSGNTEAFF
TRBJ2-7,-,-,TRBV5-5,TGTGCCAGCAGCTTGGAGCAGGGGTCTCAGTACTTC,CASSLEQGSQYF
TRBJ2-2,-,-,TRBV18,TGTGCCAGCTCACCGCCGCAGAAGACCGGGGAGCTGTTTTTT,CASSPPQKTGELFF
TRBJ1-3,-,-,TRBV11-2,TGTGCCAGCAGCGTGCAAGCCGACTTCTCTGGAAACACCATATATTTT,CASSVQADFSGNTIYF